This T cell receptor (beta chain) was sequenced for a study of shared clonotypes between healthy human individuals (dated by TCRdb to about 2020). Regarding the complete study: Three men and a couple of women, aged 18 to 49 years, made up the cohort. For each donor, CD4 naive and CD4 memory were each given three plates, CD8 naive was given two plates, and CD8 memory was given one plate. To increase sequencing depth and limit assay-specific biases, TCR repertoire library preparation and sequencing were carried out by different laboratories using diverse techniques. Blood TCR repertoires of 5 or 6 healthy adults were deeply sequenced to estimate repertoire size and the extent of clonotype sharing between individuals. Between about 0.8 and 9.5 billion PBMCs per donor were obtained by leukapheresis.

With respect to this clone: Its antigen is still unknown. No much larger clone exists at a distance of one base, and base qualities are not known.

TCR CDR3 regions were amplified from genomic DNA by multiplex PCR using the deep immunoSEQ assay. Extracted genomic DNA from each cell subset was spread evenly across all wells of several immunoSEQ 96-well plates, with each plate serving as a replicate. Each replicate PCR for sorted subsets received approximately 220 ng genomic DNA, equal to roughly 30,000 T cell genomes. The purified libraries were quantified using a Qubit 3.0 fluorometer, sized with a Bioanalyzer 2100, and then quantified again using the KAPA Library Quantification kit. Every immunoSEQ 96-well plate was sequenced on a dedicated single-read 150-cycle Illumina NextSeq 550 flow cell. As for the authors' bioinformatics: Because only junctional sequences without quality scores were contained in the immunoSEQ output, filtering matching that applied to full-length reads could not be performed. Sequences were annotated with PyIR, a Python wrapper for IgBLAST v1.9, using IMGT germline references to assign V/J genes and CDR3. Reads were removed for weak V/J assignments (E-value above 1e-6), missing CDR3, stop codons, out-of-frame junctions, or ambiguous translated residues. A V3J clonotype was defined by an identical inferred V gene, J gene, and CDR3 amino acid sequence. Percentage overlap between repertoires was computed as shared unique clonotypes divided by the size of the smaller repertoire. Three approaches were used to assess repertoire richness: RTK rarefaction, the Chao1 estimator, and Recon v2.1 estimates of unobserved clonotypes. Generation probabilities for all TCRbeta clonotypes obtained by the gDNA method from a handful of donors were computed using OLGA. In its TCRdb copy, this immuneACCESS table keeps in-frame sequences only and misses some clones. Where compared with another copy, unresolved V genes explain less than half of these, and the others have no known cause. The V and J calls and clone size are taken from that table; D and trimming were inferred from the DNA. Present in this sample are a few million clones, 85% to 95% of which were seen just once. Of the sample, 0.37% falls within the top ten clones.

The CDR1 and CDR2 encoded by the germline V gene (reference sequence) are SGHNT and YYREEE. The CDR3 measures 16 amino acids from cysteine to phenylalanine. This entry keeps only the CDR3 DNA: 48 bases, framed from base 1. V has 4 bases trimmed and J has 5 bases trimmed; junction bases matching no gene number 12. Here is what the overall study found, with its caveats: Incomplete sequencing was indicated by rarefaction of sorted-subset datasets, despite the large sequencing depth. Because the study included a small number of donors, the genetic and exposure-history diversity represented was limited. Pairwise subsampling led to the expectation that sequencing depth would affect the degree of clonotype sharing among donors. When several donors were compared, the shared fraction of clonotypes was around 4.6% for naive CD4, approximately 3.3% for naive CD8, 2.3% for memory CD4, and around 0.37% for memory CD8. Compared with non-shared clonotypes, the clonotypes found in all four sorted-subset donors had higher generation probabilities. Sampling was limited to blood, and TCR repertoires in tissue likely differ from TCR repertoires in blood. Naive subsets generally had larger estimated clonotype richness than memory subsets did.

The donors were healthy, HIV-negative adults who had no recently reported acute infections or vaccinations. Every donor was a Caucasian adult residing in Nashville, Tennessee, USA. Magnetic negative selection was used to enrich CD4+ T cells, after which naive cells were positively selected on CD45RA and the negative fraction became the memory subset. After blood collection by leukapheresis, PBMCs were isolated using Ficoll-Histopaque density gradient centrifugation and then cryopreserved in the vapor phase of liquid nitrogen. Analytical flow cytometry was used to check the purity and quantity of each magnetically sorted T cell population. Each sorted fraction had its genomic DNA isolated and then quantified by UV absorbance on a Nanodrop 2000c.

The rearranged segments are TRBV5-4 and TRBJ2-7; 10 bases in the middle match TRBD2. The clonotype originates from a man younger than 35 in good health. Some clones in this sample may be carry-over from other donors' samples. Sequencing input: naive CD4+ T cells from PBMCs. What the cell subset or site label conveys for this sample: CD45RA+ positively selected. The nucleotide sequence reads TGTGCCAGCAGCGCCCGACTAGCGGGTGGGCAGGACGAGCAGTACTTC. Its protein reads: CASSARLAGGQDEQYF.